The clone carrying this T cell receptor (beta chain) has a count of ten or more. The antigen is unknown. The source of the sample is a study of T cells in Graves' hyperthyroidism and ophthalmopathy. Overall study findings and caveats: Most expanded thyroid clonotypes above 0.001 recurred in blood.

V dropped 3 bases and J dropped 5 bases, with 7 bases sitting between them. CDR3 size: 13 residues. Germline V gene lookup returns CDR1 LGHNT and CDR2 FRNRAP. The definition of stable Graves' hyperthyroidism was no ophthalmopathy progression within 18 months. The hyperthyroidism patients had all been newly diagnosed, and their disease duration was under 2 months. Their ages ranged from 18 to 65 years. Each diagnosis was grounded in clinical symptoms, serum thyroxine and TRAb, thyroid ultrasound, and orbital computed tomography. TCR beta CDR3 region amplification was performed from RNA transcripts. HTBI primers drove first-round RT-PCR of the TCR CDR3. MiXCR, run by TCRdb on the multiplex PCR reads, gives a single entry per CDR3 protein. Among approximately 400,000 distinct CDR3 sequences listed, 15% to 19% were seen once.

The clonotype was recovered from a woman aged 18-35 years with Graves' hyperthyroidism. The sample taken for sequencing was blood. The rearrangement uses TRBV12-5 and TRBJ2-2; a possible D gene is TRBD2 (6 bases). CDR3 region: CASGFRGTGELFF. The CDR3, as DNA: TGTGCTAGTGGTTTCCGGGGGACCGGGGAGCTGTTTTTT.